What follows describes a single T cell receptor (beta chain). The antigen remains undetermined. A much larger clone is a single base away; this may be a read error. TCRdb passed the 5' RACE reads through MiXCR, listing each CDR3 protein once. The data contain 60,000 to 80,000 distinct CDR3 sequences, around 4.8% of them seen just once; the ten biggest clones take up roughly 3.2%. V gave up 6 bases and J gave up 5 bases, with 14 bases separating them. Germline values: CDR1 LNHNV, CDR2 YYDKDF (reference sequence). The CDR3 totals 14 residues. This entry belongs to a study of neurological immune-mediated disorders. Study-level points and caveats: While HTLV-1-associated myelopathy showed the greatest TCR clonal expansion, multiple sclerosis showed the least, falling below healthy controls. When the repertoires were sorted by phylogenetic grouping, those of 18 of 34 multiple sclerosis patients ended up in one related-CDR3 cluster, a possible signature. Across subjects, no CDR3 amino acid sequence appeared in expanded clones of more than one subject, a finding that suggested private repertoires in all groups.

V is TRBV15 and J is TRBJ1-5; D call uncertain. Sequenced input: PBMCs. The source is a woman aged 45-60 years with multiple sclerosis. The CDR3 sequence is CATSSGEAYQPQHF. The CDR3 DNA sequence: TGTGCCACCAGTTCCGGGGAAGCCTATCAGCCCCAGCATTTT.